A selection of T cell receptor beta chains follows, all from one sample in a study of T cells in Graves' hyperthyroidism and ophthalmopathy. MiXCR was run by TCRdb on the multiplex PCR reads, yielding one entry per CDR3 protein. The sample holds around 520,000 distinct CDR3 sequences, approximately 15% seen once. Sequenced material: blood. Every receptor here comes from a woman aged 18 to 35 with Graves' hyperthyroidism. Each CDR3 is given with its conserved first and last residue. A D gene is named only where the DNA matches it firmly. Size is omitted from some rows. Given values are once, few, many or a class for expanded clones.

clone_size j_call d_call v_call cdr3_aa cdr3_nt
many TRBJ1-2 NA TRBV27 CASNREGYNYGYTF TGTGCCAGCAACCGAGAGGGGTACAACTATGGCTACACCTTC
NA TRBJ1-6 TRBD1 TRBV7-9 CASSPQQGAGSPLHF TGTGCCAGCAGCCCACAACAGGGGGCCGGTTCACCCCTCCACTTT
few TRBJ2-3 NA TRBV7-9 CASTQTSTDTQYF TGTGCCAGCACCCAAACCAGCACAGATACGCAGTATTTT
NA TRBJ1-5 NA TRBV7-9 CASSLGFQDQPQHF TGTGCCAGCAGCTTAGGGTTTCAAGATCAGCCCCAGCATTTT
many TRBJ1-2 NA TRBV20-1 CSARGSQGLGYTF TGCAGTGCTAGAGGCTCGCAGGGGTTGGGCTACACCTTC
NA TRBJ1-5 TRBD1 TRBV20-1 CSARAIQGQGNQPQHF TGCAGTGCTAGGGCGATACAGGGGCAGGGAAATCAGCCCCAGCATTTT
NA TRBJ2-1 TRBD2 TRBV20-1 CSARGLAGGGRDNEQFF TGCAGTGCTAGGGGACTAGCGGGAGGTGGTCGGGACAATGAGCAGTTCTTC
NA TRBJ1-6 TRBD1 TRBV6-6 CASSYSPGGDSPLHF TGTGCCAGCAGTTACTCACCAGGGGGCGATTCACCCCTCCACTTT
many TRBJ1-1 NA TRBV2 CASRPRQAPNTEAFF TGTGCCAGCAGGCCGAGACAGGCTCCGAACACTGAAGCTTTCTTT
NA TRBJ1-1 TRBD1 TRBV20-1 CSARTPRQGENTEAFF TGCAGTGCTAGGACCCCTCGACAGGGGGAGAATACTGAAGCTTTCTTT
NA TRBJ2-7 TRBD2 TRBV7-9 CASSSAEAGAAYEQYF TGTGCCAGCAGCTCCGCCGAAGCGGGAGCGGCCTACGAGCAGTACTTC
many TRBJ1-2 NA TRBV11-2 CASSLMRESNYGYTF TGTGCCAGCAGCTTGATGCGGGAGTCTAACTATGGCTACACCTTC
many TRBJ2-7 NA TRBV2 CASTFTETVEQYF TGTGCCAGCACCTTCACTGAGACGGTCGAGCAGTACTTC
NA TRBJ1-5 NA TRBV30 CAWRGRGDQPQHF TGTGCCTGGAGGGGCAGGGGAGATCAGCCCCAGCATTTT
many TRBJ2-3 NA TRBV27 CASSQEFNTQYF TGTGCCAGCAGTCAAGAATTCAATACGCAGTATTTT
many TRBJ2-7 NA TRBV30 CAWSVSYEQYF TGTGCCTGGAGTGTCAGCTACGAGCAGTACTTC
few TRBJ1-2 NA TRBV11-2 CASSTRAQPGYGYTF TGTGCCAGCAGCACTAGGGCACAGCCGGGCTATGGCTACACCTTC
few TRBJ1-1 NA TRBV5-1 CASSRGGAMEAFF TGCGCCAGCAGCCGGGGCGGGGCTATGGAAGCTTTCTTT
many TRBJ2-1 TRBD2 TRBV15 CATSRVTSGSNRYNEQFF TGTGCCACCAGCAGAGTGACTAGCGGGAGTAATCGCTACAATGAGCAGTTCTTC
few TRBJ2-1 TRBD2 TRBV9 CASSLSLAGAQNEQFF TGTGCCAGCAGCCTCTCACTAGCGGGAGCCCAAAATGAGCAGTTCTTC
many TRBJ2-1 TRBD2 TRBV12-3/TRBV12-4 CASNLYSSGRVDEQFF TGTGCCAGCAATCTCTACTCTAGCGGGAGGGTGGATGAGCAGTTCTTC
few TRBJ2-5 TRBD2 TRBV2 CAGTSGRALETRYF TGTGCCGGGACTAGCGGGAGGGCCTTAGAGACCCGGTACTTC
many TRBJ2-2 NA TRBV20-1 CSARAWSSSHTGELFF TGCAGTGCTAGAGCCTGGTCTAGCTCCCACACCGGGGAGCTGTTTTTT
many TRBJ2-7 TRBD1 TRBV4-1 CASSHPGQGFYEQYF TGCGCCAGCAGCCACCCGGGACAGGGGTTCTACGAGCAGTACTTC
few TRBJ2-1 TRBD2 TRBV7-2 CASSTPGGSVGNEQFF TGTGCCAGCAGCACCCCCGGGGGGAGCGTAGGAAATGAGCAGTTCTTC
many TRBJ1-5 TRBD1 TRBV4-1 CASSDEMGQLNQPQHF TGCGCCAGCAGCGACGAGATGGGACAGCTCAATCAGCCCCAGCATTTT
NA TRBJ2-7 TRBD2 TRBV6-1 CASSYRGLAGEREQYF TGTGCCAGCAGTTATCGGGGCCTAGCGGGAGAAAGGGAGCAGTACTTC
many TRBJ2-4 NA TRBV3-1 CASSQDMSGYGNIQYF TGTGCCAGCAGCCAAGACATGTCAGGTTATGGAAACATTCAGTACTTC
many TRBJ2-7 TRBD2 TRBV12-3/TRBV12-4 CASSFRAGGRLDEQYF TGTGCCAGCAGTTTCCGGGCGGGAGGACGGTTGGACGAGCAGTACTTC
NA TRBJ1-5 TRBD1 TRBV6-1 CASTYAPGTGGNQPQHF TGTGCCAGCACCTATGCCCCCGGGACAGGGGGTAACCAGCCCCAGCATTTT
many TRBJ1-3 NA TRBV2 CARRTSSGNTIYF TGTGCCAGACGTACCTCCTCTGGAAACACCATATATTTT
NA TRBJ2-3 NA TRBV29-1 CSVAGGQLDTQYF TGCAGCGTAGCAGGGGGGCAATTAGATACGCAGTATTTT
few TRBJ2-1 TRBD1 TRBV20-1 CSARGDRGSEQFF TGCAGTGCTAGAGGGGACAGGGGAAGTGAGCAGTTCTTC
many TRBJ1-1 NA TRBV27 CASSSWTGFVSEAFF TGTGCCAGCAGTTCCTGGACTGGCTTTGTTTCTGAAGCTTTCTTT
many TRBJ2-7 TRBD2 TRBV11-3 CASSPTIRTSGTAYEQYF TGTGCCAGCAGCCCGACTATACGGACTAGCGGGACGGCCTACGAGCAGTACTTC
NA TRBJ2-5 TRBD2 TRBV5-1 CASSLIAGAETQYF TGCGCCAGCAGCCTCATAGCGGGAGCGGAGACCCAGTACTTC
many TRBJ1-5 NA TRBV20-1 CSARDLPGRVNQPQHF TGCAGTGCTAGAGATCTCCCGGGACGAGTCAATCAGCCCCAGCATTTT